This T cell receptor beta chain was recorded in a study of shared clonotypes between healthy human individuals. The CDR3 has 16 residues. Trimming removed 7 bases from V and 5 bases from J; junction bases left unmatched: 10. CDR1 SNHLY and CDR2 FYNNEI come from the germline V gene. Donors were healthy HIV-negative adults without recent acute infections or vaccinations. Method: immunoSEQ multiplex PCR; TCRdb's copy keeps in-frame clones and lacks some. The profile shows a few million clones, approximately 95% of them singletons. The study's findings and limits: Across a handful of donors, naive CD4 shared 4.5% to 6%, naive CD8 more than 3%, memory CD4 more than 2%, memory CD8 0.4% to 0.5%.

As for this clone: Its antigen is currently unknown.

Material: naive CD4+ T cells from PBMCs. Subset denoted: CD45RA+ positively selected. The receptor was derived from a man younger than 35 in good health. Some clones in this sample may be carry-over from other donors' samples. The gene calls are TRBV2 and TRBJ2-2, with 10 positions matching TRBD2. CDR3 loop: CASTSLAGVVTGELFF. Here the CDR3 DNA reads TGTGCCAGCACCTCTCTAGCGGGAGTAGTTACCGGGGAGCTGTTTTTT. The full variable domain, its missing parts supplied by reference TRBV2 and TRBJ2-2, is EPEVTQTPSHQVTQMGQEVILRCVPISNHLYFYWYRQILGQKVEFLVSFYNNEISEKSEIFDDQFSVERPDGSNFTLKIRSTKLEDSAMYFCASTSLAGVVTGELFFGEGSRLTVL.